The present entry profiles one T cell receptor (beta chain) with its context. Per the original methods: The authors estimated nucleated cell counts from reference gene primer amplification. The method was immunoSEQ multiplex PCR; TCRdb's version includes in-frame clones alone and lacks a portion of them. The V and J calls and clone size were taken over from that table, and D and trimming were inferred from the DNA. This table has tens of thousands of clones, roughly 87% appearing once. This entry comes from a study of blood T cell repertoires in COVID-19. Study-level information: Researchers got acute and convalescent COVID-19 samples from the United States, Italy and Spain. PBMCs, B-cell-depleted T cells, or T cells were the source of the cDNA or gDNA that made up the material.

Germline V lookup: CDR1 KGHSH, CDR2 LQKENI. The CDR3 runs to 14 residues. The V end was cut by 2 bases, the J end by 8 bases, with 15 bases between. This receptor was obtained from a man aged 55 to 70 with acute or convalescent COVID-19. The chain uses TRBV18 and TRBJ1-2; tentatively, D is TRBD1 (6 bases). Sequenced: peripheral blood. CDR3 sequence reads: CASSPVNPGEGYTF. As DNA, the CDR3 is TGTGCCAGCTCACCAGTTAACCCAGGGGAAGGCTACACCTTC.